Shown below are 25 T cell receptor beta chains from a single sample sequenced in a study of blood T cell repertoires in COVID-19 (dated by TCRdb to 2018 to 2021). The method was the immunoSEQ multiplex PCR assay. TCRdb's version of the immuneACCESS table is confined to in-frame rearrangements and falls short of the full clone set. An unresolved V gene accounts for under half of the shortfall where checked; the remainder is of unknown origin. This sample holds some 250,000 clones; around 87% were observed only once. The top ten clones comprise 3% to 3.5% of the sample. Material: peripheral blood. Receptor source: a woman aged 25-40 years who had recovered from COVID-19.

The chain joins TRBV19 to TRBJ1-4; tentative D call: TRBD1 (6 bases). The germline V and J ends were trimmed by 5 bases and 2 bases, with 15 bases remaining between them. Germline assignment: CDR1 LNHDA and CDR2 SQIVND (reference sequence). The CDR3 is made up of 16 amino acids. The chain's CDR3 is CASSLRGGGTNEKLFF. CDR3 nucleotide sequence: TGTGCCAGTAGTCTGCGGGGAGGGGGTACTAATGAAAAACTGTTTTTT. Supplemented by reference TRBV19 and TRBJ1-4, the full variable domain reads DGGITQSPKYLFRKEGQNVTLSCEQNLNHDAMYWYRQDPGQGLRLIYYSQIVNDFQKGDIAEGYSVSREKKESFPLTVTSAQKNPTAFYLCASSLRGGGTNEKLFFGSGTQLSVL.

The chain employs TRBV24-1 and TRBJ1-5; 7 positions match TRBD1. V shed 9 bases and J 2 bases; nucleotides not matched to a gene: 6. The CDR3 sequence is 14 residues long. Germline CDR1 and CDR2: KGHDR and SFDVKD. The chain's CDR3 is CATPSGQGNQPQHF. The CDR3 DNA reads as TGTGCCACCCCTTCCGGACAGGGCAATCAGCCCCAGCATTTT.

The chain recombines TRBV27 with TRBJ2-2; TRBD1 aligns across 9 bases. CDR1 is MNHEY and CDR2 is SMNVEV in the germline V gene (reference sequence). This CDR3 region has 16 residues. V dropped 5 bases and J dropped 4; count of bases not matched to a gene: 8. The DNA for the CDR3 is TGTGCCAGCAGTCAAGGGACAGGGAGAGGCACCGGGGAGCTGTTTTTT. Translating it yields CASSQGTGRGTGELFF.

This clone appeared a single time. The chain has TRBV18 and TRBJ2-3, with 8 bases fitting TRBD2. The J segment lost 0 bases and the V segment lost 3 bases, leaving 5 bases of the junction unmatched. The CDR3 contains 16 residues. Per the germline V gene, CDR1 is KGHSH and CDR2 is LQKENI. CDR3 DNA sequence: TGTGCCAGCTCACCCACGCGGGGGGCTAGCACAGATACGCAGTATTTT. It encodes CASSPTRGASTDTQYF.

The rearrangement uses TRBV12-3 or TRBV12-4 and TRBJ2-5; D not certain. CDR3 length: 12 amino acids. V lost 8 bases and J 2 bases, leaving 9 bases between the germline ends. The CDR3 coding sequence is TGTGCCAGCCAGAATAATCAAGAGACCCAGTACTTC. This translates into CASQNNQETQYF.

The chain joins TRBV2 to TRBJ1-4; the D gene is possibly TRBD1 (5 bases). This CDR3 has 15 residues. Germline V gives CDR1 SNHLY, CDR2 FYNNEI. Trimming pared 6 bases from V and 5 bases from J, leaving 16 bases between. CDR3 nucleotides: TGTGCCAGCAGCCAAGAGGGACTGATCAATGAAAAACTGTTTTTT. Its protein is CASSQEGLINEKLFF.

This clone was recorded a few times. The CDR3 nucleotides are TGTGCCACCCACCCGGACGGAGGGGGCTACACCTTC. This translates into CATHPDGGGYTF. The rearrangement joins TRBV6-5 to TRBJ1-2; D uncertain. The CDR3 length is 12 residues. Germline V gene sequence: CDR1 MNHEY, CDR2 SVGAGI. V was trimmed by 10 bases and J by 8 bases, leaving 17 bases between them.

The rearrangement links TRBV6-5 to TRBJ1-1, with TRBD1 matching over 7 bases. Trimming cost V 10 bases and J 1 base; bases outside gene matches: 9. The CDR3 loop spans 14 amino acids. CDR1 is MNHEY and CDR2 is SVGAGI in the germline V gene. CDR3 residues: CAIRPGQSNTEAFF. In nucleotides, the CDR3 is TGTGCCATTAGGCCGGGACAGTCGAACACTGAAGCTTTCTTT.

The rearrangement links TRBV3-1 (or the pseudogene TRBV3-2) to TRBJ2-3, with 9 nucleotides matching TRBD2. Per the germline V gene, CDR1 is LGHDT and CDR2 is YNNKEL (reference sequence). CDR3 length: 18 amino acids. J lost 1 base, V lost 4 bases, and 12 bases had no gene match. CDR3 coding DNA: TGTGCCAGCAGCCGGGGTTTGCGGGGGGGCCAGGGCACAGATACGCAGTATTTT. This gives the protein CASSRGLRGGQGTDTQYF.

The gene calls are TRBV7-9 and TRBJ2-7; possible D gene TRBD2, 6 bases. There are 14 residues in the CDR3. Germline V CDR1 and CDR2: SEHNR, FQNEAQ (reference sequence). V was pared by 1 base and J by 3 bases, with 10 bases between. The CDR3 DNA reads as TGTGCCAGCAGCTTAGAGGAGGGTCTCTACGAGCAGTACTTC. Translated: CASSLEEGLYEQYF.

This clone appeared once. This chain uses TRBV19 with TRBJ1-1; possibly TRBD1 for D (5 bases). This CDR3 has 12 amino acids. The germline CDR1 and CDR2 sequences are LNHDA and SQIVND (reference sequence). V gave up 6 bases and J gave up 1 base, with 6 bases separating them. The CDR3, as DNA: TGTGCCAGTAGAACAGGGAACACTGAAGCTTTCTTT. Its protein product is CASRTGNTEAFF. Based on the CDR3 plus reference TRBV19 and TRBJ1-1, the full variable domain is DGGITQSPKYLFRKEGQNVTLSCEQNLNHDAMYWYRQDPGQGLRLIYYSQIVNDFQKGDIAEGYSVSREKKESFPLTVTSAQKNPTAFYLCASRTGNTEAFFGQGTRLTVV.

The V call is TRBV6-1, the J call TRBJ2-7; D is perhaps TRBD2 (6 bases). The germline V and J ends were trimmed by 1 base and 9 bases, with 10 bases remaining between them. This CDR3 has 12 residues. CDR1 MNHNS and CDR2 SASEGT come from the germline V gene. CDR3: CASSEEFGRQYF. CDR3 DNA: TGTGCCAGCAGTGAAGAGTTCGGGAGGCAGTACTTC.

This chain joins TRBV13 and TRBJ1-3, with TRBD1 matching over 8 bases. CDR3 length equals 16 residues. The V gene end was trimmed by 5 bases and the J gene end by 0 bases; junction bases not matched to a gene: 6. The V gene's germline CDR1 is PRHDT and CDR2 FYEKMQ (reference sequence). The CDR3: CASSLTGQGSGNTIYF. CDR3 bases: TGTGCCAGCAGCCTTACAGGACAGGGCTCTGGAAACACCATATATTTT.

The V and J genes are TRBV7-2 and TRBJ2-7; D call uncertain. CDR1 and CDR2 (germline): SGHTA, FQGNSA. The CDR3 is made up of 14 amino acids. Trimming took off 4 bases at V and 0 bases at J, with 10 bases between the two ends. The DNA for the CDR3 is TGTGCCAGCAGCTCCCCGGGTTACTCCTACGAGCAGTACTTC. Encoded protein: CASSSPGYSYEQYF.

This clone came up once. J is TRBJ1-2 and V is TRBV30; D is undetermined. Germline V gene sequence: CDR1 GTSNPN, CDR2 SVGIG (reference sequence). Trimming stripped 0 bases from V and 6 bases from J, with 14 bases between. This CDR3 is 14 amino acids long. CDR3 region: CAWSVYQSPNGYTF. Written as DNA, the CDR3 is TGTGCCTGGAGTGTCTACCAATCGCCTAATGGCTACACCTTC.

The chain is built from TRBV6-4 and TRBJ1-1; tentative D call: TRBD1 (5 bases). The V gene's germline CDR1 is MRHNA and CDR2 SNTAGT. The CDR3 runs to 13 residues. Trimming shortened V by 4 bases and J by 2 bases, and 8 bases separated the two germline ends. The CDR3 here is CASSAQVNTEAFF. The CDR3 bases are TGTGCCAGCAGTGCACAGGTAAACACTGAAGCTTTCTTT.

The chain combines TRBV19 with TRBJ2-6; 8 bases map to TRBD2. The CDR3 has 16 residues. Trimming at V came to 1 base and at J to 6 bases, leaving 5 bases not matched to a gene. Germline-derived CDR1 and CDR2 are LNHDA and SQIVND (reference sequence). CDR3 region: CASSIVGGVLANVLTF. CDR3 coding DNA: TGTGCCAGTAGTATAGTCGGGGGGGTTCTGGCCAACGTCCTGACTTTC.

CDR3 sequence reads: CASSLAGRSGYTF. The CDR3, as DNA: TGCGCCAGCAGCTTGGCAGGTCGCTCTGGCTACACCTTC. The rearrangement uses TRBV5-1 and TRBJ1-2; D is unresolved. This CDR3 has 13 residues. CDR1 SGHRS and CDR2 YFSETQ come from the germline V gene. V lost 0 bases to trimming and J lost 7 bases, with 10 bases between them.

The chain joins TRBV2 to TRBJ1-6; TRBD1 agrees at 9 bases. Per germline, CDR1 SNHLY and CDR2 FYNNEI. The junction had 2 bases not matched to a gene; V was cut back by 4 bases and J by 7 bases. The CDR3 spans 14 residues. In DNA form, the CDR3 reads TGTGCCAGCAGTGCCGGACAGGGGAATTCACCCCTCCACTTT. This translates into CASSAGQGNSPLHF.

V is TRBV5-4 and J is TRBJ2-5, with D possibly matching TRBD2 (6 bases). The CDR3 sequence is 15 residues long. V lost 2 bases and J lost 0, with 11 bases in between. From germline, CDR1 is SGHNT and CDR2 YYREEE (reference sequence). The CDR3 region is CASSLWGVNQETQYF. For the CDR3, the DNA is TGTGCCAGCAGCTTATGGGGGGTCAACCAAGAGACCCAGTACTTC.

The rearrangement joins TRBV2 to TRBJ1-4; TRBD1 might be the D (6 bases). The CDR3 is made up of 17 amino acids. V lost 11 bases and J lost 3, with 25 bases in between. The germline CDR1 and CDR2 sequences are SNHLY and FYNNEI. The CDR3 bases are TGTGCCGGAAGATGGGGGGGCGGGCCCTTTTCTAATGAAAAACTGTTTTTT. This encodes CAGRWGGGPFSNEKLFF.

The gene calls are TRBV10-3 and TRBJ1-3, with TRBD1 as a possible D gene (5 bases). V lost 3 bases, J lost 0 bases, and 18 bases lay in between. The CDR3 runs 18 residues. Germline-derived CDR1 and CDR2 are ENHRY and SYGVKD. CDR3 bases: TGTGCCATCAGTGAAAGGGGCAAAACAAGTTACTCTGGAAACACCATATATTTT. It specifies CAISERGKTSYSGNTIYF.

This chain connects TRBV27 to TRBJ1-2, with TRBD1 matching 9 bases. The CDR3 sequence is 12 residues long. From germline, CDR1 is MNHEY and CDR2 SMNVEV (reference sequence). The ends lost 6 bases at V and 6 bases at J; junction bases unmatched: 2. The CDR3 reads CASRQGADGYTF. CDR3 DNA sequence: TGTGCCAGCAGACAGGGGGCCGATGGCTACACCTTC.

This chain uses TRBV14 with TRBJ1-1, with TRBD1 matching over 8 bases. The CDR3 spans 15 residues. Trimming removed 3 bases from V and 4 bases from J; junction bases left unmatched: 7. CDR1 is SGHDN, CDR2 FVKESK, per germline. CDR3 in amino acids: CASSQDRARGTEAFF. CDR3 nucleotides: TGTGCCAGCAGCCAGGACAGGGCCCGGGGCACTGAAGCTTTCTTT.

The rearrangement uses TRBV7-3 and TRBJ2-3, with 7 bases aligning to TRBD2. V lost 5 bases to trimming and J lost 6 bases; unmatched junction nucleotides: 11. This CDR3 is 15 amino acids long. Germline assignment: CDR1 SGHTA and CDR2 FQGTGA. CDR3 protein: CASSPGASGEDTQYF. The CDR3 nucleotides are TGTGCCAGCAGCCCGGGAGCGAGCGGGGAGGATACGCAGTATTTT.